The rows below give T cell receptor beta chains drawn from one sample of a study of CD8 T cells in Susac syndrome. One entry per CDR3 protein results from TCRdb running MiXCR on the immunoSEQ multiplex PCR reads. In the table there are roughly 50,000 distinct CDR3 sequences, roughly 93% of which are singletons. Sequenced input: CD8+ T cells from PBMCs. Every receptor here comes from a human donor in good health. Each CDR3 is given with its conserved first and last residue. A D gene is named only where the DNA matches it firmly. Rows give clone size only sometimes, using once, few, many, or a class for an expanded clone.

size,V,J,D,CDR3,DNA
NA,TRBV7-9,TRBJ2-7,TRBD1,CASSWTGYEQYF,TGTGCCAGCAGCTGGACAGGCTACGAGCAGTACTTC
NA,TRBV5-1,TRBJ2-6,TRBD1,CASSLDRTGVPGANVLTF,TGCGCCAGCAGCTTGGATAGGACAGGGGTACCTGGGGCCAACGTCCTGACTTTC
NA,TRBV13,TRBJ1-5,TRBD1,CASSLGQGANQPQHF,TGTGCCAGCAGCTTGGGACAGGGGGCGAACCAGCCCCAGCATTTT
NA,TRBV27,TRBJ2-7,NA,CASSLSWTASYEQYF,TGTGCCAGCAGTTTATCCTGGACAGCCTCCTACGAGCAGTACTTC
NA,TRBV2,TRBJ2-7,NA,CASSPGGEFSYEQYF,TGTGCCAGCAGCCCGGGCGGGGAGTTTTCGTACGAGCAGTACTTC
NA,TRBV29-1,TRBJ2-7,TRBD2,CSVAGTSGYEQYF,TGCAGCGTCGCCGGGACTAGCGGCTACGAGCAGTACTTC
NA,TRBV9,TRBJ1-1,NA,CASSLGEAEAFF,TGTGCCAGCAGCCTAGGGGAAGCTGAAGCTTTCTTT
NA,TRBV29-1,TRBJ2-1,NA,CSVVLGGSYNEQFF,TGCAGCGTTGTTTTGGGGGGTTCCTACAATGAGCAGTTCTTC
NA,TRBV7-7,TRBJ2-5,TRBD1,CASSLALPGQGEETQYF,TGTGCCAGCAGCTTAGCGCTACCGGGACAGGGTGAGGAGACCCAGTACTTC
few,TRBV11-2,TRBJ2-3,TRBD2,CASSLDRGGSADTQYF,TGTGCCAGCAGCTTAGATCGTGGCGGGAGTGCAGATACGCAGTATTTT
NA,TRBV30,TRBJ1-6,TRBD1,CAWTPGTGYYSPLHF,TGTGCCTGGACCCCCGGGACAGGCTATTATTCACCCCTCCACTTT
NA,TRBV5-6,TRBJ2-7,NA,CASSPGHSYEQYF,TGTGCCAGCAGCCCCGGACACTCCTACGAGCAGTACTTC
NA,TRBV6-2/TRBV6-3,TRBJ1-5,TRBD1,CASSEGTGVQPQHF,TGTGCCAGCAGTGAGGGGACAGGGGTTCAGCCCCAGCATTTT
NA,TRBV9,TRBJ2-2,NA,CASSVSNTGELFF,TGTGCCAGCAGCGTCTCTAACACCGGGGAGCTGTTTTTT
NA,TRBV13,TRBJ1-1,TRBD1,CASLVQGQEKTEAFF,TGTGCCAGTCTGGTACAAGGACAGGAGAAAACTGAAGCTTTCTTT
NA,TRBV7-9,TRBJ2-6,NA,CASSPPPGSGANVLTF,TGTGCCAGCAGCCCCCCTCCAGGGTCTGGGGCCAACGTCCTGACTTTC
NA,TRBV6-4,TRBJ2-2,NA,CASSDVEATGELFF,TGTGCCAGCAGTGACGTAGAGGCCACCGGGGAGCTGTTTTTT
NA,TRBV28,TRBJ1-5,NA,CASASRVGMQPQHF,TGTGCCAGCGCTAGCAGGGTTGGTATGCAGCCCCAGCATTTT
NA,TRBV24-1,TRBJ2-1,NA,CATSDPDFGATYNEQFF,TGTGCCACCAGTGACCCGGACTTCGGGGCAACCTACAATGAGCAGTTCTTC
NA,TRBV2,TRBJ2-7,TRBD1,CASSDYPGGVRYEQYF,TGTGCCAGCAGTGATTACCCAGGGGGCGTACGCTACGAGCAGTACTTC
once,TRBV29-1,TRBJ2-7,TRBD1,CSVEDPARGQGAYEQYF,TGCAGCGTTGAAGATCCCGCGCGGGGACAGGGGGCTTACGAGCAGTACTTC
NA,TRBV4-1,TRBJ2-7,TRBD2,CASSQDTLAGLYEQYF,TGCGCCAGCAGCCAAGATACCCTAGCGGGCCTTTACGAGCAGTACTTC
NA,TRBV3-1,TRBJ1-2,TRBD1,CASSHAGQGDYTF,TGTGCCAGCAGCCATGCGGGACAGGGCGATTACACCTTC
NA,TRBV13,TRBJ2-4,NA,CASSLGRPLAKNIQYF,TGTGCCAGCAGCTTAGGCAGGCCCTTAGCCAAAAACATTCAGTACTTC
NA,TRBV4-1,TRBJ1-4,TRBD1,CASSQTGGTEKLFF,TGCGCCAGCAGCCAGACAGGGGGGACTGAAAAACTGTTTTTT
NA,TRBV25-1,TRBJ2-1,TRBD1,CASSGTRTGQKYNEQFF,TGTGCCAGCAGTGGAACGCGCACGGGACAGAAATACAATGAGCAGTTCTTC
NA,TRBV29-1,TRBJ2-7,TRBD2,CSVETSGNYEQYF,TGCAGCGTTGAAACTAGCGGGAACTACGAGCAGTACTTC
NA,TRBV3-1,TRBJ2-7,NA,CASSQAGRPYEQYF,TGTGCCAGCAGCCAAGCGGGACGGCCCTACGAGCAGTACTTC
NA,TRBV4-1,TRBJ1-1,NA,CASSLAEDLNTEAFF,TGCGCCAGCAGCCTGGCGGAGGATTTGAACACTGAAGCTTTCTTT
NA,TRBV29-1,TRBJ2-2,NA,CSGQENTGELFF,TGCAGCGGACAGGAGAACACCGGGGAGCTGTTTTTT
NA,TRBV15,TRBJ2-2,NA,CATSRALGVTGELFF,TGTGCCACCAGCAGGGCGTTGGGGGTCACCGGGGAGCTGTTTTTT
once,TRBV30,TRBJ1-1,NA,CASYRIWTEAFF,TGTGCCTCTTACAGGATCTGGACTGAAGCTTTCTTT